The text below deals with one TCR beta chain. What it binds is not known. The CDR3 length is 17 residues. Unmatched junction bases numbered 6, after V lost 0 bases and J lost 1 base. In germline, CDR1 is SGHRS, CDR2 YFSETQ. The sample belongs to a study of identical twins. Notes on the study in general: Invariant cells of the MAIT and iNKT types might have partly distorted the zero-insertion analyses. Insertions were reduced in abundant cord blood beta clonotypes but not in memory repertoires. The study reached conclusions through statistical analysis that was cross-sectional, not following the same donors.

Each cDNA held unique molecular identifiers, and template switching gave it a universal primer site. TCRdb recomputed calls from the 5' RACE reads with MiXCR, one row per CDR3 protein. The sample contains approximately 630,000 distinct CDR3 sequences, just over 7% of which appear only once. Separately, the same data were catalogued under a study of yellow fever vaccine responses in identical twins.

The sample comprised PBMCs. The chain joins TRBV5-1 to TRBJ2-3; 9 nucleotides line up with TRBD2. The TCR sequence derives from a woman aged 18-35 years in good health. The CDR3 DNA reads TGCGCCAGCAGCTTGGGACAGGGACTAGCCCGCACAGATACGCAGTATTTT. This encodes CASSLGQGLARTDTQYF. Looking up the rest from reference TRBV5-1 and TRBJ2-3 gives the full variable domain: KAGVTQTPRYLIKTRGQQVTLSCSPISGHRSVSWYQQTPGQGLQFLFEYFSETQRNKGNFPGRFSGRQFSNSRSEMNVSTLELGDSALYLCASSLGQGLARTDTQYFGPGTRLTVL.